The clone carrying this TCR beta chain was detected once. What it binds is unknown. Sequencing was performed with immunoSEQ multiplex PCR; in TCRdb, only in-frame clones are kept and a portion is missing. The sample has over a million clones, roughly 96% seen once; the top ten hold roughly 1.2%. Participating donors were healthy, HIV-negative adults free of recent acute infections or vaccinations. A CD45RA+ naive subset and a CD45RA-negative memory subset were split from CD4+ cells. This sample stems from a study of shared clonotypes between healthy human individuals. About the study: There were three CD4 naive, three CD4 memory, two CD8 naive and one CD8 memory plates per donor. Study-level points and caveats: Naive subsets generally exceeded memory subsets in estimated richness.

Germline-derived CDR1 and CDR2 are MDHEN and SYDVKM. This CDR3 is 17 amino acids long. Trimming pared 0 bases from V and 0 bases from J, leaving 15 bases between. This TCR was sampled from a man aged 25 to 45 in good health. The sample comprised naive CD4+ T cells sorted from blood. Noted subset: CD45RA+ positively selected. The chain carries TRBV28 and TRBJ2-7; perhaps TRBD2 as D (6 bases). This CDR3 reads CASSLWRGTDISYEQYF. For the CDR3, the DNA is TGTGCCAGCAGTTTATGGCGTGGGACTGACATCTCCTACGAGCAGTACTTC.